A single sample gave rise to the 22 T cell receptor beta chains below, sequenced in a study of radiotherapy plus CTLA-4 blockade in lung cancer. TCRdb keeps only in-frame clones here, not all; method: immunoSEQ multiplex PCR. The sample lists more than 80,000 clones, under 90% seen once, with 2% to 3% in the top ten. The source was peripheral blood, collected from a patient treated with radiotherapy plus ipilimumab. The receptors were sampled from a human donor with non-small cell lung cancer that progressed on radiotherapy plus ipilimumab. Some clones in this sample may be carry-over from other donors' samples.

The chain recombines TRBV7-3 with TRBJ1-1, with D unresolved. Trimming removed 8 bases at V and 1 base at J, with 11 bases between. Looked up from germline, CDR1 is SGHTA and CDR2 is FQGTGA. This CDR3 region has 13 residues. The CDR3 DNA reads as TGTGCCAGCCGAATTGGTCCGAACACTGAAGCTTTCTTT. Translating gives CASRIGPNTEAFF.

The J gene is TRBJ2-7, the V gene TRBV7-9, with D uncertain. V gave up 3 bases and J gave up 2 bases, with 11 bases separating them. The germline V gene has CDR1 SEHNR and CDR2 FQNEAQ (reference sequence). This CDR3 is built from 14 residues. The CDR3 protein is CASSFGATPYEQYF. Written as DNA, the CDR3 is TGTGCCAGCAGCTTCGGAGCGACCCCCTACGAGCAGTACTTC.

As DNA, the CDR3 is TGCAGCGTTGTTCTCGTTACACTTTCGGGGGATACGCAGTATTTT. This gives the protein CSVVLVTLSGDTQYF. J is TRBJ2-3 and V is TRBV29-1, with D perhaps matching TRBD2 (5 bases). The CDR3 sequence is 15 residues long. Germline V CDR1 and CDR2: SQVTM, ANQGSEA. The ends were cut back, 4 bases at V and 6 bases at J, with 20 bases in the middle.

This clone was observed a handful of times. J is TRBJ1-6 and V is TRBV10-1; possible D gene TRBD1, 5 bases. CDR3 size: 16 residues. The germline V gene encodes CDR1 WNHNN and CDR2 SYGVQD (reference sequence). V lost 2 bases to trimming and J lost 2 bases, with 10 bases between them. For the CDR3, the DNA is TGCGCCAGCAGTGAGACAAGACAGCCCTATAATTCACCCCTCCACTTT. Protein product: CASSETRQPYNSPLHF.

Written as DNA, the CDR3 is TGTGCCAGTAAGCACGCGGGGATGGGTGAAGCTTTCTTT. Translation: CASKHAGMGEAFF. This sequence joins TRBV19 and TRBJ1-1; D not resolved. Trimming shortened V by 7 bases and J by 7 bases, and 16 bases separated the two germline ends. Per the germline V gene, CDR1 is LNHDA and CDR2 is SQIVND (reference sequence). CDR3 length: 13 residues.

The rearrangement links TRBV27 to TRBJ1-3; D may be TRBD1 (5 bases). Germline loops: CDR1 MNHEY, CDR2 SMNVEV (reference sequence). The V end lost 5 bases, the J end lost 4 bases, and 15 bases lay between the germline ends. The CDR3 spans 15 residues. The CDR3 nucleotides read TGTGCCAGCAGTCCCCTCAGGGCAGGAGGAAACACCATATATTTT. Protein sequence: CASSPLRAGGNTIYF.

This chain connects TRBV19 to TRBJ2-1; 11 nucleotides match TRBD2. The junction had 13 bases not matched to a gene; V was cut back by 6 bases and J by 3 bases. The germline CDR1 and CDR2 sequences are LNHDA and SQIVND (reference sequence). The CDR3 is 18 amino acids. The chain's CDR3 is CASSTRPGLAELYNEQFF. The CDR3 region has the DNA TGTGCCAGTAGCACCCGCCCGGGACTAGCGGAGCTCTACAATGAGCAGTTCTTC.

Comments on this clone: Different DNA sequences within this sample yield the same CDR3. The V and J genes are TRBV30 and TRBJ1-4, with D possibly matching TRBD1 (6 bases). Germline loops: CDR1 GTSNPN, CDR2 SVGIG (reference sequence). CDR3 length: 15 amino acids. V dropped 3 bases and J dropped 2 bases, with 13 bases sitting between them. Written as DNA, the CDR3 is TGTGCCTGGAGCGACACAGGGTCGACTAATGAAAAACTGTTTTTT. Translating it yields CAWSDTGSTNEKLFF.

This chain joins TRBV30 and TRBJ1-5; 8 bases are shared with TRBD1. The CDR3 has 13 amino acids. Germline values: CDR1 GTSNPN, CDR2 SVGIG (reference sequence). The ends lost 5 bases at V and 5 bases at J; junction bases unmatched: 5. The CDR3 bases are TGTGCCTGGGACCAGGGGGCCCATCAGCCCCAGCATTTT. It codes for CAWDQGAHQPQHF.

The gene calls are TRBV7-2 and TRBJ2-7; D possibly matches TRBD1 or TRBD2 (6 bases each). This CDR3 has 13 amino acids. Trimming took off 2 bases at V and 7 bases at J, with 12 bases between the two ends. Germline V gene lookup returns CDR1 SGHTA and CDR2 FQGNSA. The CDR3 region has the DNA TGTGCCAGCAGCTTACGGTCGGGGGCGGAGCAGTACTTC. This encodes CASSLRSGAEQYF.

The chain couples TRBV29-1 to TRBJ2-1; D gene ambiguous. The CDR3 is 12 amino acids. The germline CDR1 and CDR2 sequences are SQVTM and ANQGSEA. V was cut by 3 bases and J by 4 bases, with 7 bases left in between. The CDR3 spells CSVELKYNEQFF. In DNA, the CDR3 is TGCAGCGTTGAGCTAAAATACAATGAGCAGTTCTTC.

This chain joins TRBV5-1 and TRBJ1-3; D call uncertain. Germline CDR1 is SGHRS and CDR2 is YFSETQ. The CDR3 is 15 amino acids. Between the trimmed V and J ends, which lost 7 bases and 2 bases, there was a span of 16 bases. The CDR3 nucleotides read TGCGCCAGCGGTTCTGAAACAGCTACTGGAAACACCATATATTTT. Residues: CASGSETATGNTIYF.

The CDR3 protein is CASSPRDGNYGYTF. CDR3 nucleotide sequence: TGTGCCAGCTCACCACGGGACGGTAACTATGGCTACACCTTC. The genes are TRBV18 and TRBJ1-2; possible D gene TRBD1, 5 bases. Trimming pared 1 base from V and 1 base from J, leaving 7 bases between. This CDR3 spans 14 amino acids. Germline CDR1 is KGHSH and CDR2 is LQKENI.

This clone ranks as medium-sized. J is TRBJ1-6 and V is TRBV18, with a possible D match to TRBD1 (6 bases). Germline CDR1 KGHSH, CDR2 LQKENI. Trimming left V 3 bases short and J 9 bases short, with 12 bases between. The CDR3 is 14 residues long. CDR3 DNA: TGTGCCAGCTCACCCCAGGGGAATCTTTCACCCCTCCACTTT. Translation gives CASSPQGNLSPLHF.

The chain has TRBV20-1 and TRBJ1-2; no clear D gene. The length of the CDR3 is 11 residues. V shed 6 bases and J shed 2 bases, with 7 bases lying between them. Germline CDR1 and CDR2: DFQATT and SNEGSKA (reference sequence). In DNA, the CDR3 is TGCAGTGCGGGAGCCAACTATGGCTACACCTTC. This sequence encodes CSAGANYGYTF.

J is TRBJ1-1 and V is TRBV6-5; D is uncertain. Trimming pared 6 bases from V and 0 bases from J, leaving 11 bases between. Germline V lookup: CDR1 MNHEY, CDR2 SVGAGI. CDR3 length: 14 residues. In nucleotides, the CDR3 is TGTGCCAGCAGATCGATAGGAGTGAACACTGAAGCTTTCTTT. Translation: CASRSIGVNTEAFF.

V gene TRBV7-2 combines with J gene TRBJ2-1; 7 bases fit TRBD2. V gave up 1 base and J gave up 3 bases; unmatched junction bases: 6. Germline assignment: CDR1 SGHTA and CDR2 FQGNSA. The CDR3 consists of 16 residues. The CDR3 loop is CASSLVRLAVYNEQFF. The CDR3 nucleotides read TGTGCCAGCAGCTTAGTTCGGCTAGCGGTCTACAATGAGCAGTTCTTC.

The J gene is TRBJ2-7, the V gene TRBV20-1, with D unclear. The CDR3 sequence is 11 residues long. The V gene's germline CDR1 is DFQATT and CDR2 SNEGSKA (reference sequence). Trimming removed 0 bases from V and 6 bases from J, with 6 bases in between. The CDR3 DNA sequence: TGCAGTGCTAGAGATGTGGGCGAGCAGTACTTC. Protein: CSARDVGEQYF.

V gene TRBV14 combines with J gene TRBJ2-5, with TRBD2 matching over 10 bases. V lost 3 bases and J lost 1; bases outside the gene matches: 8. Germline V CDR1 and CDR2: SGHDN, FVKESK. The length of the CDR3 is 17 residues. The CDR3 loop is CASSHALAGTSQETQYF. In DNA, the CDR3 is TGTGCCAGCAGCCATGCACTAGCGGGGACCAGCCAAGAGACCCAGTACTTC.

CDR3 protein: CASRSTGTFYGYTF. The CDR3 DNA sequence: TGTGCCAGCAGATCAACCGGGACCTTCTATGGCTACACCTTC. The V gene is TRBV28, the J gene TRBJ1-2; D is perhaps TRBD1 (5 bases). Germline V CDR1 and CDR2: MDHEN, SYDVKM. CDR3 length: 14 residues. V lost 6 bases to trimming and J lost 4 bases, with 15 bases between them.

The CDR3 bases are TGCAGCGTTGAACCCGGTAGGATCACAGATACGCAGTATTTT. The encoded protein is CSVEPGRITDTQYF. V gene TRBV29-1 combines with J gene TRBJ2-3; D gene unclear. The CDR3 totals 14 residues. V was cut by 2 bases and J by 2 bases, with 11 bases left in between. Germline CDR1 reads SQVTM; CDR2 reads ANQGSEA.

This clone occurred once. The rearrangement joins TRBV7-9 to TRBJ1-2; D gene ambiguous. The V and J ends lost 6 bases and 12 bases respectively, with 26 bases between them. This CDR3 comprises 15 residues. CDR1 SEHNR and CDR2 FQNEAQ come from the germline V gene (reference sequence). Here the CDR3 reads CASSFISMGLDENTF. The CDR3 region has the DNA TGTGCCAGCAGTTTCATCTCCATGGGGTTAGACGAGAACACCTTC.